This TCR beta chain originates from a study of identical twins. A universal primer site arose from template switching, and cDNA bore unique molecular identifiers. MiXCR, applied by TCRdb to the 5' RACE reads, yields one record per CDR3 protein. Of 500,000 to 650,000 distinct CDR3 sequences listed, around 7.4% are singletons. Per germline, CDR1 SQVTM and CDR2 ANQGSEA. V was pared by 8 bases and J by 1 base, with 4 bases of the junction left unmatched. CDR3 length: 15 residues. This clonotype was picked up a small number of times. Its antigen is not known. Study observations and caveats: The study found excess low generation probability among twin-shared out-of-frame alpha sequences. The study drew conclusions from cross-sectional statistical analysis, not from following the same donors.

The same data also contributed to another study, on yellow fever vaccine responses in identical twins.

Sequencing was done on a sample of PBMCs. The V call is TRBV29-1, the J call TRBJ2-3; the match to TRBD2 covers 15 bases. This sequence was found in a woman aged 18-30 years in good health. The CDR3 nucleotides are TGCAGCATAGGGACTAGCGGGAGGCGCACAGATACGCAGTATTTT. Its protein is CSIGTSGRRTDTQYF.